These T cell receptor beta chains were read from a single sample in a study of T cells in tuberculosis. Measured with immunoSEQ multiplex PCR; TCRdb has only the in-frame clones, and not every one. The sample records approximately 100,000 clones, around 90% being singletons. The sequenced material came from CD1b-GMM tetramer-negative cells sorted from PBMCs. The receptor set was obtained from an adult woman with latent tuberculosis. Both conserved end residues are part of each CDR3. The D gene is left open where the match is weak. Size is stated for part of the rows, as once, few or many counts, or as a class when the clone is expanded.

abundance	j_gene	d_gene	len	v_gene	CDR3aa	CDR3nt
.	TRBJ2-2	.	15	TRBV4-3	CASSPDKGNTGELFF	TGCGCCAGCAGCCCCGACAAAGGGAACACCGGGGAGCTGTTTTTT
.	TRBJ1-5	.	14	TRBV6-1	CASKGRIGNQPQHF	TGTGCCAGCAAGGGGAGGATTGGCAATCAGCCCCAGCATTTT
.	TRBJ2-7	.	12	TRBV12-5	CASTSRGDEQYF	TGTGCTAGCACGTCCAGGGGCGACGAGCAGTACTTC
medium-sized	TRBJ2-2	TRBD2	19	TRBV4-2	CASSQGRSSGGLNTGELFF	TGTGCCAGCAGCCAAGGGAGGTCTAGCGGGGGCCTAAACACCGGGGAGCTGTTTTTT
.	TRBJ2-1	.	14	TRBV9	CASSVALAINEQFF	TGTGCCAGCAGCGTAGCTCTCGCGATCAATGAGCAGTTCTTC
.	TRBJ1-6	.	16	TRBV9	CASSVSTSSYNSPLHF	TGTGCCAGCAGCGTATCAACTAGCTCCTATAATTCCCCCCTCCACTTT
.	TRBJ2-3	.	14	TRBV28	CASSFQGVGDTQYF	TGTGCCAGCAGTTTTCAGGGTGTAGGAGATACGCAGTATTTT
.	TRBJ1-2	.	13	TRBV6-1	CASSEVAGVGYTF	TGTGCCAGCAGTGAGGTCGCGGGGGTAGGCTACACCTTC
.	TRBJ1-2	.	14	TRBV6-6	CASTPGNEIYGYTF	TGTGCCAGCACCCCCGGGAACGAGATCTATGGCTACACCTTC
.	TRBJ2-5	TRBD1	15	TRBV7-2	CASSLWVRGRQTQYF	TGTGCCAGCAGCTTATGGGTCAGGGGGCGGCAGACCCAGTACTTC
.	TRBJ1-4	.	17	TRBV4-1	CASSQDGSRGAYEKLFF	TGCGCCAGCAGCCAAGATGGTTCGCGGGGGGCCTATGAAAAACTGTTTTTT
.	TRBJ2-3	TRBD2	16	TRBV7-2	CASNPTSGGAPDTQYF	TGTGCCAGCAACCCCACTAGCGGGGGGGCCCCAGATACGCAGTATTTT
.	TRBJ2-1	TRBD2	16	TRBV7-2	CASSRGSGGPLYEQFF	TGTGCCAGCAGCCGTGGGAGCGGGGGGCCATTGTATGAGCAGTTCTTC
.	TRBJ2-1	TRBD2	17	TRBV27	CASSWEGTSGGADEQFF	TGTGCCAGCAGTTGGGAGGGGACTAGCGGGGGGGCGGATGAGCAGTTCTTC
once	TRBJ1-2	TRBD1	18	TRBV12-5	CASGLVSGSGTGFSGYTF	TGTGCTAGTGGTTTGGTCTCCGGCTCGGGGACAGGGTTTAGTGGCTACACCTTC
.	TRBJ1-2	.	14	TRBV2	CASRAGHGGGGYTF	TGTGCCAGCAGAGCCGGACACGGGGGTGGAGGCTACACCTTC
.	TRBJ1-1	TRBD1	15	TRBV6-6	CASSYPGQGVTEAFF	TGTGCCAGCAGTTACCCCGGACAGGGTGTCACTGAAGCTTTCTTT
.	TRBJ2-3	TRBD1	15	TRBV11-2	CASRLQGRWTDTQYF	TGTGCCAGCAGGTTACAGGGGCGATGGACAGATACGCAGTATTTT
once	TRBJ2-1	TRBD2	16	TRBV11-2	CASSLVPGLPYNEQFF	TGTGCCAGCAGCTTAGTTCCGGGACTACCTTACAATGAGCAGTTCTTC
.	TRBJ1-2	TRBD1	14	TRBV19	CASRGDRINYGYTF	TGTGCGAGTAGAGGGGACAGAATTAACTATGGCTACACCTTC
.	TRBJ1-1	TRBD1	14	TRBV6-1	CASKPDRVGFGAFF	TGTGCCAGCAAACCCGACAGGGTGGGTTTTGGAGCTTTCTTT
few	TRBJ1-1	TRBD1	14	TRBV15	CATSRQGVGTEAFF	TGTGCCACCAGCAGACAGGGGGTTGGCACTGAAGCTTTCTTT
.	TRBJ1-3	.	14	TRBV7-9	CASSSQASGNTIYF	TGTGCCAGCAGCTCCCAGGCCTCTGGAAACACCATATATTTT
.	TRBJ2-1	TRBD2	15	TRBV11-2	CASSLASGGAWEQFF	TGTGCCAGCAGCTTAGCTAGCGGGGGGGCTTGGGAGCAGTTCTTC
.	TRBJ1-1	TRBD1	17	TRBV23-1	CASSRSLYDRENTEAFF	TGCGCCAGCAGTCGGTCTCTCTATGACAGGGAGAACACTGAAGCTTTCTTT
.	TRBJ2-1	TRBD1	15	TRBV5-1	CASSPRTGSHNEQFF	TGCGCCAGCAGCCCCCGGACAGGGTCACACAATGAGCAGTTCTTC
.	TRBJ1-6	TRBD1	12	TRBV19	CASGQGNSPLHF	TGTGCCAGCGGACAGGGAAATTCACCCCTCCACTTT
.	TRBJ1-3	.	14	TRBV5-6	CASSLGTTGNTIYF	TGTGCCAGCAGCTTGGGGACAACAGGAAACACCATATATTTT
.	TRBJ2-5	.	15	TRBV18	CASSYLGRGQETQYF	TGTGCCAGCTCATACCTTGGACGGGGACAAGAGACCCAGTACTTC
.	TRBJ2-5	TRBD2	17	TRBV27	CASSPNRLAAPRETQYF	TGTGCCAGCAGTCCAAATCGACTAGCGGCCCCCCGGGAGACCCAGTACTTC
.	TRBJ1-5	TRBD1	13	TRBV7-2	CASSLGGQGKKHF	TGTGCCAGCAGCTTAGGAGGACAGGGAAAAAAGCATTTT
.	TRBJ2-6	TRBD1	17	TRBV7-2	CASSSRTGVAGANVLTF	TGTGCCAGCAGCTCCAGGACAGGGGTGGCGGGGGCCAACGTCCTGACTTTC
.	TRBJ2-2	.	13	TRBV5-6	CASSLAALGELFF	TGTGCCAGCAGCTTAGCGGCCCTCGGGGAGCTGTTTTTT
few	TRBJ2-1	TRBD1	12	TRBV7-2	CASSKQGDEQFF	TGTGCCAGCAGCAAACAGGGGGATGAGCAGTTCTTC
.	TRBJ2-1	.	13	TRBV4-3	CASSQDTQFEQFF	TGCGCCAGCAGCCAAGATACACAGTTTGAGCAGTTCTTC
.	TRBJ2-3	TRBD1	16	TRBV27	CASTLRGRGLSDTQYF	TGTGCCAGCACCCTGAGGGGCAGGGGGCTTTCAGATACGCAGTATTTT
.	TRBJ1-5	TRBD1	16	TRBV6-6	CASRNGGQGRNQPQHF	TGTGCCAGCAGAAACGGGGGACAGGGACGCAATCAGCCCCAGCATTTT
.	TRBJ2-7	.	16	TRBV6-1	CASSVRWTGSSYEQYF	TGTGCCAGCAGTGTACGATGGACGGGAAGCTCCTACGAGCAGTACTTC
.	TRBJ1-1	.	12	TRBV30	CAWGTKATEAFF	TGTGCCTGGGGGACAAAGGCCACTGAAGCTTTCTTT
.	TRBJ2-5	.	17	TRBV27	CASSLRWRGGYQETQYF	TGTGCCAGCAGTTTAAGGTGGAGGGGCGGGTACCAAGAGACCCAGTACTTC
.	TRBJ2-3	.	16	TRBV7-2	CASSLGAGWSTDTQYF	TGTGCCAGCAGCTTAGGGGCGGGGTGGAGCACAGATACGCAGTATTTT
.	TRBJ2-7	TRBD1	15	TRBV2	CASSGPLTGVYEQYF	TGTGCCAGCAGTGGACCCCTCACAGGGGTGTACGAGCAGTACTTC
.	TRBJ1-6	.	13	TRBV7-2	CAIQSSYNSPLHF	TGTGCAATACAGAGCTCCTATAATTCACCCCTCCACTTT
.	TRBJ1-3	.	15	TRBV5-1	CASSLGLHSGNTIYF	TGCGCCAGCAGCTTGGGACTGCACTCTGGAAACACCATATATTTT
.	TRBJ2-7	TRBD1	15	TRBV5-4	CASSRGQGRVYEQYF	TGTGCCAGCAGCCGAGGACAGGGAAGGGTCTACGAGCAGTACTTC
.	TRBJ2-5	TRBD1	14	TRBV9	CASSSRDSEETQYF	TGTGCCAGCAGTTCCAGGGACAGCGAAGAGACCCAGTACTTC
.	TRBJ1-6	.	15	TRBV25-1	CASSEFQGLNSPLHF	TGTGCCAGCAGTGAATTCCAGGGTCTTAATTCACCCCTCCACTTT